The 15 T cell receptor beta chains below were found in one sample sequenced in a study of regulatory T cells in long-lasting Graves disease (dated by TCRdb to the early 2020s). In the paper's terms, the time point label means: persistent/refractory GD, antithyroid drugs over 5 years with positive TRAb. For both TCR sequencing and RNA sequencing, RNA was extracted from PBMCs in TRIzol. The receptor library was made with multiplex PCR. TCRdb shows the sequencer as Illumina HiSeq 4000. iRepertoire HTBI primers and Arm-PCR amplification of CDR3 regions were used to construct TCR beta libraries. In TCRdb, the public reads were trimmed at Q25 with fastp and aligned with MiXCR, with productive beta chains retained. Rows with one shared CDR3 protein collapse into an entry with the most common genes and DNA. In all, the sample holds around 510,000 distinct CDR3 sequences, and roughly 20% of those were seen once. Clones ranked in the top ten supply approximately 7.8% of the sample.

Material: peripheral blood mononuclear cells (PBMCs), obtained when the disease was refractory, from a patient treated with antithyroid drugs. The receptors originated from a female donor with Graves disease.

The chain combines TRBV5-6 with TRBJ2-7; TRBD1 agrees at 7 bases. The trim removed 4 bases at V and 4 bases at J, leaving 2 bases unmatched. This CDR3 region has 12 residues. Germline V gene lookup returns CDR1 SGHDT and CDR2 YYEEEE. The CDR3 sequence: CASSQQGYEQYF. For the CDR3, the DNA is TGTGCCAGCAGCCAACAGGGGTACGAGCAGTACTTC. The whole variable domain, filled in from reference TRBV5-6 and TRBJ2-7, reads DAGVTQSPTHLIKTRGQQVTLRCSPKSGHDTVSWYQQALGQGPQFIFQYYEEEERQRGNFPDRFSGHQFPNYSSELNVNALLLGDSALYLCASSQQGYEQYFGPGTRLTVT.

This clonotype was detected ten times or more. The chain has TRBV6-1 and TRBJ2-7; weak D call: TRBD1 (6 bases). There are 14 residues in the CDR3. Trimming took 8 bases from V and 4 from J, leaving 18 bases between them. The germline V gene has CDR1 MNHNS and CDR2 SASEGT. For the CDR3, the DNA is TGTGCCAGCGGCCGATCAGCACAGGGATACGAGCAGTACTTC. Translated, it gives CASGRSAQGYEQYF.

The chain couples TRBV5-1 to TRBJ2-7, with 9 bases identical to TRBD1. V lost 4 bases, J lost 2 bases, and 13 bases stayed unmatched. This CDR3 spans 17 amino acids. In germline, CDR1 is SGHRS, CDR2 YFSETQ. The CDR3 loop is CASSEGRRQGGPYEQYF. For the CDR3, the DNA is TGCGCCAGCAGCGAGGGAAGAAGACAGGGGGGACCCTACGAGCAGTACTTC.

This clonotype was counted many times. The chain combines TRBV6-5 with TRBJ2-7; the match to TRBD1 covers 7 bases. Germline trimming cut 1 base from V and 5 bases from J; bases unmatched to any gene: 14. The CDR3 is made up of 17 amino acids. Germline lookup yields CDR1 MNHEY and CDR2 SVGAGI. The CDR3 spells CASSYLPPGQPLHEQYF. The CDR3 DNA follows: TGTGCCAGCAGTTACTTACCCCCGGGACAGCCACTGCACGAGCAGTACTTC.

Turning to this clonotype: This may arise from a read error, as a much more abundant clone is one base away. CDR3 in amino acids: CASSEKLEGLAGGGQYF. The CDR3 nucleotides read TGTGCCAGCAGTGAAAAGCTCGAAGGACTAGCGGGAGGGGGGCAGTACTTC. This chain uses TRBV6-1 with TRBJ2-7, with 15 bases matching TRBD2. V lost 2 bases, J lost 9 bases, and 11 bases stayed unmatched. The CDR3 is 17 amino acids. Germline CDR1 MNHNS, CDR2 SASEGT.

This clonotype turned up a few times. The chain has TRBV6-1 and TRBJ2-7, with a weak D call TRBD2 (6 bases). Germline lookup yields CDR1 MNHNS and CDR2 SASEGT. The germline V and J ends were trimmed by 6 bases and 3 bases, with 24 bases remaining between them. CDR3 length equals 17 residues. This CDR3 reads CASSRGSGDSPFYEQYF. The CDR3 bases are TGTGCCAGCAGCCGTGGGTCGGGGGACTCCCCCTTCTACGAGCAGTACTTC.

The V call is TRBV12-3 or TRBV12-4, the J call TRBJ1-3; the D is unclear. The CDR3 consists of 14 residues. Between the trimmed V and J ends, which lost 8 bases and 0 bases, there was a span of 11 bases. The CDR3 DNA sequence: TGTGCCAGCCGGGAGCCAAGCTCTGGAAACACCATATATTTT. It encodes CASREPSSGNTIYF.

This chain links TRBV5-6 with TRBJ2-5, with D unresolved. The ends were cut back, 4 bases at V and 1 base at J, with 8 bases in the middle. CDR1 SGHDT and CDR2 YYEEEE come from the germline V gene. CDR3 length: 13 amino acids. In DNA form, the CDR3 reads TGTGCCAGCAGCCTTTGGATCCAAGAGACCCAGTACTTC. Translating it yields CASSLWIQETQYF.

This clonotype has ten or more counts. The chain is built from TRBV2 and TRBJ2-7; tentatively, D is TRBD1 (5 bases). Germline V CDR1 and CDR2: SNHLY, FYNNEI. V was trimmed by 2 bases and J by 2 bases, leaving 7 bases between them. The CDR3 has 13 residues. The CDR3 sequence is CASSEQGTYEQYF. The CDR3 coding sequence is TGTGCCAGCAGTGAACAGGGCACCTACGAGCAGTACTTC.

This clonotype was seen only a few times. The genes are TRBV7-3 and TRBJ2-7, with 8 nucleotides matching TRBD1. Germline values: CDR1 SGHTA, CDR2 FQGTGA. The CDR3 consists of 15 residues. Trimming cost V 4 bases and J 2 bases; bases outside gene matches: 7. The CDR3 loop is CASSYYPGQAYEQYF. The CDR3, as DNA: TGTGCCAGCAGCTATTATCCGGGACAGGCCTACGAGCAGTACTTC.

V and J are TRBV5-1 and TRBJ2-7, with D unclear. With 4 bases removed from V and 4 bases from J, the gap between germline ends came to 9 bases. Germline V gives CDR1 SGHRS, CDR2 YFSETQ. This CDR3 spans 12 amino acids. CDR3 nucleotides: TGCGCCAGCAGCGCGGACCCTTACGAGCAGTACTTC. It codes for CASSADPYEQYF.

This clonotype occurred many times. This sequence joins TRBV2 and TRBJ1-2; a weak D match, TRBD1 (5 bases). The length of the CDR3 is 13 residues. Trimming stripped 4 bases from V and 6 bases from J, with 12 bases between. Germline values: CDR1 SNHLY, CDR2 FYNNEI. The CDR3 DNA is TGTGCCAGCAGTGTAGCAGGGCCTGATGGCTACACCTTC. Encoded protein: CASSVAGPDGYTF. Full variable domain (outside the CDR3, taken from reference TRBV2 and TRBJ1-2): EPEVTQTPSHQVTQMGQEVILRCVPISNHLYFYWYRQILGQKVEFLVSFYNNEISEKSEIFDDQFSVERPDGSNFTLKIRSTKLEDSAMYFCASSVAGPDGYTFGSGTRLTVV.

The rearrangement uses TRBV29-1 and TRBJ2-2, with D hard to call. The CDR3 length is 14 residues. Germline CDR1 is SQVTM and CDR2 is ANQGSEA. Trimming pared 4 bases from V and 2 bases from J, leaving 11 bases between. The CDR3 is CSVGRQTNTGELFF. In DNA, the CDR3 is TGCAGCGTTGGAAGACAAACAAACACCGGGGAGCTGTTTTTT.

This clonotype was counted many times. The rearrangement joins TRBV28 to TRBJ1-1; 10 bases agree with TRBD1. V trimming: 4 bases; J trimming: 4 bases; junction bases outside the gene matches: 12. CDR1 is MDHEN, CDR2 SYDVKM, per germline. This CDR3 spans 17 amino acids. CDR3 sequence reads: CASSSAGQGIGGTEAFF. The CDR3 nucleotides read TGTGCCAGCAGTTCCGCGGGACAGGGGATAGGCGGCACTGAAGCTTTCTTT.

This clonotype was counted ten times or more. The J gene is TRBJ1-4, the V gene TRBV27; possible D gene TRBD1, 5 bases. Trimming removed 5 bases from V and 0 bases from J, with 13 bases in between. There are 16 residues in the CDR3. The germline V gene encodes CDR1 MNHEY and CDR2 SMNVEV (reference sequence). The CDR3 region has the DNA TGTGCCAGCAGTCCGCAATACAGGACAACTAATGAAAAACTGTTTTTT. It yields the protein CASSPQYRTTNEKLFF.